The 15 T cell receptor beta chains presented below share a single source sample, sequenced in a study of OX40 agonist ivuxolimab in advanced cancers. Produced via immunoSEQ multiplex PCR; TCRdb's table is partial and in-frame only. The repertoire holds 55,000 to 70,000 clones, with approximately 87% as singletons. The material sequenced was CD4+ or CD8+ T cells sorted from blood, taken in a trial of the OX40 agonist ivuxolimab. All receptors come from an adult with an advanced solid tumor such as melanoma, head and neck, liver or kidney cancer.

The chain has TRBV14 and TRBJ1-2, with D uncertain. The V end lost 0 bases, the J end lost 4 bases, and 15 bases lay between the germline ends. Germline V gene lookup returns CDR1 SGHDN and CDR2 FVKESK. CDR3 length equals 16 residues. The CDR3 reads CASSQEQGRGIYGYTF. In DNA, the CDR3 is TGTGCCAGCAGCCAAGAGCAAGGCCGGGGAATCTATGGCTACACCTTC.

The chain links TRBV5-5 to TRBJ1-2; perhaps TRBD1 as D (6 bases). CDR1 and CDR2 from the germline V gene are SGHKS and YYEKEE (reference sequence). This CDR3 has 14 residues. V dropped 7 bases and J dropped 2 bases, with 15 bases sitting between them. CDR3 sequence (DNA): TGTGCCAGCGAATGGGGCAGGGGAAACTATGGCTACACCTTC. Its protein is CASEWGRGNYGYTF.

The chain combines TRBV5-4 with TRBJ1-3, with 7 bases identical to TRBD1. Germline CDR1 reads SGHNT; CDR2 reads YYREEE (reference sequence). This CDR3 has 16 amino acids. With V trimmed by 4 bases and J by 1 base, 8 bases remained unmatched. CDR3 bases: TGTGCCAGCAGCCAAGATAGGGGGCGATCTGGAAACACCATATATTTT. Protein sequence: CASSQDRGRSGNTIYF.

This clone was seen once. The chain recombines TRBV4-1 with TRBJ1-6; 9 bases map to TRBD1. The length of the CDR3 is 19 residues. The V segment lost 3 bases and the J segment 3 bases; nucleotides outside the gene matches: 12. Germline V gene sequence: CDR1 MGHRA, CDR2 YSYEKL. CDR3 in DNA: TGCGCCAGCAGCCAGGGGGGATTAACAGGGGGCTTCTATAATTCACCCCTCCACTTT. Translation: CASSQGGLTGGFYNSPLHF.

The chain couples TRBV2 to TRBJ2-7; D not resolved. Germline CDR1 is SNHLY and CDR2 is FYNNEI. The V end lost 8 bases, the J end lost 6 bases, and 11 bases lay between the germline ends. This CDR3 region has 11 residues. The CDR3 DNA sequence: TGTGCCAGCGCATACGCCCCCGAGCAGTACTTC. Protein: CASAYAPEQYF.

The J gene is TRBJ2-3, the V gene TRBV5-1; 7 nucleotides line up with TRBD1. With 2 bases clipped from V and 2 bases from J, the junction kept 5 bases outside the gene matches. Germline lookup yields CDR1 SGHRS and CDR2 YFSETQ. This CDR3 has 15 residues. CDR3 bases: TGCGCCAGCAGCTTACAGGGGCCCTACACAGATACGCAGTATTTT. This codes for CASSLQGPYTDTQYF.

This clone was seen once. V gene TRBV7-2 combines with J gene TRBJ1-6; 7 bases align to TRBD1. This CDR3 is built from 11 residues. Germline loops: CDR1 SGHTA, CDR2 FQGNSA. V lost 4 bases, J lost 14 bases, and 2 bases stayed unmatched. CDR3 nucleotides: TGTGCCAGCAGCTCCGGACAGGCCCTCCACTTT. It codes for CASSSGQALHF.

The chain is built from TRBV4-1 and TRBJ2-1; 8 nucleotides match TRBD1. The CDR3 covers 15 residues. J gave up 4 bases and V 3 bases, and 5 bases lay outside the gene matches. Germline CDR1 MGHRA, CDR2 YSYEKL. DNA for the CDR3: TGCGCCAGCAGCCATACGGACAGGGAGTACAATGAGCAGTTCTTC. Protein product: CASSHTDREYNEQFF.

This clone showed up just once. This sequence joins TRBV18 and TRBJ2-7; 9 positions match TRBD1. From germline, CDR1 is KGHSH and CDR2 LQKENI. The V segment lost 5 bases and the J segment 0 bases; nucleotides outside the gene matches: 8. The CDR3 extends over 16 amino acids. Written as DNA, the CDR3 is TGTGCCAGCTCAACTGGGAACAGGGGGCGCTCCTACGAGCAGTACTTC. Encoded protein: CASSTGNRGRSYEQYF.

This clone was picked up a small number of times. This rearrangement joins TRBV25-1 to TRBJ2-7; D is undetermined. The CDR3 length is 11 residues. Germline CDR1 MGHDK, CDR2 SYGVNS. V gave up 2 bases and J gave up 4 bases, with 3 bases separating them. CDR3 in amino acids: CASSEQYEQYF. The CDR3 coding sequence is TGTGCCAGCAGTGAACAGTACGAGCAGTACTTC.

This clone was counted once. The genes are TRBV28 and TRBJ2-7, with D possibly matching TRBD1 (6 bases). V was pared by 1 base and J by 3 bases, with 10 bases between. The CDR3 runs to 14 residues. Looked up from germline, CDR1 is MDHEN and CDR2 is SYDVKM. CDR3 sequence: CASSLSRGNYEQYF. CDR3 nucleotides: TGTGCCAGCAGTTTATCCAGGGGCAACTACGAGCAGTACTTC.

The rearrangement links TRBV6-4 to TRBJ2-1; D is unresolved. CDR1 and CDR2 (germline): MRHNA, SNTAGT. This CDR3 has 15 amino acids. Trimming took off 3 bases at V and 0 bases at J, with 9 bases between the two ends. This CDR3 reads CASSEEASSYNEQFF. The CDR3 coding sequence is TGTGCCAGCAGTGAAGAGGCGAGCTCCTACAATGAGCAGTTCTTC.

The CDR3 DNA is TGTGCCACCAGCAGTCTATACGCAGGGAACACCGGGGAGCTGTTTTTT. Translation: CATSSLYAGNTGELFF. This chain joins TRBV15 and TRBJ2-2, with D uncertain. V was trimmed by 3 bases and J by 1 base, leaving 12 bases between them. The CDR3 covers 16 residues. Germline CDR1 is LNHNV and CDR2 is YYDKDF (reference sequence).

CDR3 amino acids: CASSEMDRGSPLHF. DNA for the CDR3: TGTGCCAGCAGTGAAATGGACAGGGGTTCACCCCTCCACTTT. This rearrangement joins TRBV2 to TRBJ1-6; 9 bases map to TRBD1. With 2 bases clipped from V and 9 bases from J, the junction kept 2 bases outside the gene matches. Germline CDR1 SNHLY, CDR2 FYNNEI. The CDR3 loop spans 14 amino acids.

V is TRBV27 and J is TRBJ2-7; either TRBD1 or TRBD2 may fit D (5 bases each). The CDR3 runs to 15 residues. Trimming left V 8 bases short and J 5 bases short, with 22 bases between. The germline V gene has CDR1 MNHEY and CDR2 SMNVEV (reference sequence). CDR3 in DNA: TGTGCCAGCGGATATGGGGCCCGGGGTACCCACGAGCAGTACTTC. Translating it yields CASGYGARGTHEQYF.